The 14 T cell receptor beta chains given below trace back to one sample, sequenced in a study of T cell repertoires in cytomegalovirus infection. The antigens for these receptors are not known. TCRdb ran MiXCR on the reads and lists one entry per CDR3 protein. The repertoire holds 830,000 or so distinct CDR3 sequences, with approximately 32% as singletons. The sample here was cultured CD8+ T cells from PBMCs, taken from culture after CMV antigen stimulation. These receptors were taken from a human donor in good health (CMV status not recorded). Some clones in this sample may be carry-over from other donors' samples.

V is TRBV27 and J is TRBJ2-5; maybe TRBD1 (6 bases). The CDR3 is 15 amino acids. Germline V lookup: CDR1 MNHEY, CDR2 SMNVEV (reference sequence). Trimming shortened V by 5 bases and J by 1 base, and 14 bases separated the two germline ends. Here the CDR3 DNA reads TGTGCCAGCAGTGCCTCAACAGGGTCCCAAGAGACCCAGTACTTC. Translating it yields CASSASTGSQETQYF.

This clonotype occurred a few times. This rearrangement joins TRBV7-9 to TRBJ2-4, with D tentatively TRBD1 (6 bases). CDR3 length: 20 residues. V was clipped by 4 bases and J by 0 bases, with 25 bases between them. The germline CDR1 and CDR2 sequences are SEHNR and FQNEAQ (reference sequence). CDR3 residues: CASSYPDRSAPGTAKNIQYF. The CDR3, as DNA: TGTGCCAGCAGCTACCCCGACAGGTCCGCTCCCGGAACAGCCAAAAACATTCAGTACTTC.

The DNA for the CDR3 is TGCGCCAGCAGCCGTGGGAACGATGAAGCTTTCTTT. Translation gives CASSRGNDEAFF. The J gene is TRBJ1-1, the V gene TRBV4-1; the D is unclear. Trimming removed 4 bases from V and 7 bases from J, with 10 bases in between. CDR3 size: 12 residues. Germline V gives CDR1 MGHRA, CDR2 YSYEKL.

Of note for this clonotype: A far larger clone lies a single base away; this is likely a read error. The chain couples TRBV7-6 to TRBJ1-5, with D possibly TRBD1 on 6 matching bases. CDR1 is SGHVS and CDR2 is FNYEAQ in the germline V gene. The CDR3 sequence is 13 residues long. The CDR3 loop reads CVSSLGGVQPQHF. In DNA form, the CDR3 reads TGTGTCAGCAGCTTAGGGGGAGTTCAGCCCCAGCATTTT.

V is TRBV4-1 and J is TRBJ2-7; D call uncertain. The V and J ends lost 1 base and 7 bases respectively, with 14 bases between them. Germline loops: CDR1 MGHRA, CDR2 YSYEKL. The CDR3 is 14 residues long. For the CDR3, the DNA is TGCGCCAGCAGCCAAGTAGGGCTAGGTCTGGAGCAGTACTTC. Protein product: CASSQVGLGLEQYF.

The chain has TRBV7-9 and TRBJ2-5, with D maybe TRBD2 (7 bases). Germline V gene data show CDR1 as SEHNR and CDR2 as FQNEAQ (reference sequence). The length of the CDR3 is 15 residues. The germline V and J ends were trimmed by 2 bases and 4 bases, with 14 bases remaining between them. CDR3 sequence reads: CASSLRWGGGETQYF. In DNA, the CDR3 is TGTGCCAGCAGCTTACGGTGGGGGGGCGGAGAGACCCAGTACTTC.

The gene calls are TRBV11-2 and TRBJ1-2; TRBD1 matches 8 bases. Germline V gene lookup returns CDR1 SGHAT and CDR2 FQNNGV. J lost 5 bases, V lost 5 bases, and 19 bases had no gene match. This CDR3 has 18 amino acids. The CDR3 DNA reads TGTGCCAGCAGCGCTTGGACAAGCCGACAGGGGTCTCCGTATGGCTACACCTTC. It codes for CASSAWTSRQGSPYGYTF.

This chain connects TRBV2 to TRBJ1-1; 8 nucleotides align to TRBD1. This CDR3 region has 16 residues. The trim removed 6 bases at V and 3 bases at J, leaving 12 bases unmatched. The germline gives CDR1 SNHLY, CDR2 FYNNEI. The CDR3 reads CASSHIRQGKDTEAFF. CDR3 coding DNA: TGTGCCAGCAGCCATATTCGACAGGGGAAGGACACTGAAGCTTTCTTT. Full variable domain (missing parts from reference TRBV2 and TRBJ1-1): EPEVTQTPSHQVTQMGQEVILRCVPISNHLYFYWYRQILGQKVEFLVSFYNNEISEKSEIFDDQFSVERPDGSNFTLKIRSTKLEDSAMYFCASSHIRQGKDTEAFFGQGTRLTVV.

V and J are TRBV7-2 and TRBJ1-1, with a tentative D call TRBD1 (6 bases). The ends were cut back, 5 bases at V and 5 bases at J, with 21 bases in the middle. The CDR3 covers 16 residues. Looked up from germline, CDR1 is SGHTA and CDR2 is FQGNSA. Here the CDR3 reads CASSMGTRGAPTEAFF. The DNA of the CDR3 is TGTGCCAGCAGCATGGGAACGCGGGGGGCGCCAACTGAAGCTTTCTTT.

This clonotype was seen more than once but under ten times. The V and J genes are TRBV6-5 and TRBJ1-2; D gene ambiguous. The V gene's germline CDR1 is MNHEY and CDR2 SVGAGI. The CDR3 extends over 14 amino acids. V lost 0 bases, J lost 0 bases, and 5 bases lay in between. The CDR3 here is CASSYSFPNYGYTF. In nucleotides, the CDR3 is TGTGCCAGCAGTTACTCGTTCCCTAACTATGGCTACACCTTC.

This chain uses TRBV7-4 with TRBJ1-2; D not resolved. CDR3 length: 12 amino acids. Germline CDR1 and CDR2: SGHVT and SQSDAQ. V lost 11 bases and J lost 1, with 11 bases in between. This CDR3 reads CAVPLDNYGYTF. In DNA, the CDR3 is TGTGCCGTCCCATTAGATAACTATGGCTACACCTTC.

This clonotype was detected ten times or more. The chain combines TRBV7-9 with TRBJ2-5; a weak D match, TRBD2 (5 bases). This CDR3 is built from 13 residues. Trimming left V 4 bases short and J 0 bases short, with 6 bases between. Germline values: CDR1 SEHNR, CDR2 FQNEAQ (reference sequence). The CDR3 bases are TGTGCCAGCAGCTCGGGGAACCAAGAGACCCAGTACTTC. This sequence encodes CASSSGNQETQYF.

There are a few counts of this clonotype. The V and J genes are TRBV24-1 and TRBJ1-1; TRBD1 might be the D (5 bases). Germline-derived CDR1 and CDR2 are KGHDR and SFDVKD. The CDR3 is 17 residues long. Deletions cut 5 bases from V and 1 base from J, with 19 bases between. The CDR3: CATSGGKGRKKNTEAFF. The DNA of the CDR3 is TGTGCCACCAGTGGGGGGAAGGGGCGAAAAAAGAACACTGAAGCTTTCTTT.

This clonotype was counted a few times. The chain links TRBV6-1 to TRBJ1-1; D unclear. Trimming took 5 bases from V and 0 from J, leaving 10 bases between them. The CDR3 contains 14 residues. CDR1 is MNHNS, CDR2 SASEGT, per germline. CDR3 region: CASSYGRMNTEAFF. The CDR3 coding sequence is TGTGCCAGCAGTTATGGAAGAATGAACACTGAAGCTTTCTTT.